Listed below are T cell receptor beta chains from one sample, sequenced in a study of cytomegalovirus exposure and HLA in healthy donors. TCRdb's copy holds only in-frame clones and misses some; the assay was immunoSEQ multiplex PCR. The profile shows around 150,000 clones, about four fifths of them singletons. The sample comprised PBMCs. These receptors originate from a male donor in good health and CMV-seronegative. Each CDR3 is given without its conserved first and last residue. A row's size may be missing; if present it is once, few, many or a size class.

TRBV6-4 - ASSGRGDRVFGMNTEAF
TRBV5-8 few ASSSRTSGRDGTQY
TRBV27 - ASRGFQETQY
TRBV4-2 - ASSQDAGVGNVEQY
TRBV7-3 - ASSSPPLAGLF
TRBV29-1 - SVESGTVYGYT
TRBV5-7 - ASSSPGTGIEETQY
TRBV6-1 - ASSEATGGPSYNEQF
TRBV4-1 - ASSASGTSGIEQF
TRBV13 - ASSPGTGRGEQY
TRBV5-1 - ASSLGTGVENEQF
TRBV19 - ASSLPGQGTYEQY
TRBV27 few ASTFLKGAEAF
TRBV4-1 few ASSQKQGADSNQPQH
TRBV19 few ASSTLSGSSDTQY
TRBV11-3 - ASSSRDSTEAF
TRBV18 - ASSPQDITTMNTEAF
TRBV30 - AWSLRDRAYEQY
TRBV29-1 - SVDPGLAGS
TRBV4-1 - ASSQRTPDRGLGNTIY
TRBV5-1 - ASSFFMNTEAF
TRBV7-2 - ASSPDRGQPQH
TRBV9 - ASSPSNGLGNEQY
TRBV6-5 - ASSAGQGAYEQY
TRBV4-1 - ASSQDESSGILPYNEQF
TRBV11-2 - ASSSYPTGNSPLH
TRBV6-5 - ASYRGIDYEQY
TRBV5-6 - ASTATLAGTEAF
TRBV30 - AWSPGTGGYT
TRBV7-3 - ASSGPGTGAF
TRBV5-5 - ASSRDRGGGYT
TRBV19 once ASSIEGGLPTSDTQY
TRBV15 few ATAETGAGHGYT
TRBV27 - ASSYRDRAINEQY
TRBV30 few AWTPSFNYGYT
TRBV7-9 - ASSSSPGQGRYSNQPQH
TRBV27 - ASSPGGGDEQY
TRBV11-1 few ASSPRTTYEQY
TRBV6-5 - ASSTTGSPYGYP
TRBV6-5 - ASSRALDYGYT
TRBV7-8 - ASSGQGALRGPQH
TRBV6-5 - ASSYRDNTEAF
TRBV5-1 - ASSLGVDSRNTIY
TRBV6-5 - ASSNTGDGYT
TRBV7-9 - SSSFTTGSYEQY
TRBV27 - ASSYKGSMYEQY
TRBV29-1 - SVEQGTGYGYT
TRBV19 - ASSTFRGSNQPQH
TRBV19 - ATRRDRVTYEQY
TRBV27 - ASREDSSYEQY